This passage covers 5 T cell receptor beta chains from one sample sequenced in a study of beta chain features in type 1 diabetes. Expressed TCRB transcripts were sequenced, since all the RNA that had been isolated was reverse transcribed. The repertoire was sequenced with immunoSEQ multiplex PCR; TCRdb's copy has only in-frame clones and lacks some. The data contain about 660,000 clones, more than 12% of them singletons. Whole-study results and caveats: Moderate but significant shortening of TCRB CDR3s was recorded in all four CD4+ subsets from Type 1 diabetes patients.

These receptors are not linked to any known antigen. Sequenced input: naive CD4+ T cells from blood. These receptor sequences come from a man aged 18 to 30 with type 1 diabetes.

V usage is TRBV7-9 and J usage is TRBJ2-7; 9 bases are shared with TRBD2. With 1 base clipped from V and 7 bases from J, the junction kept 11 bases outside the gene matches. The CDR3 length is 16 residues. Per the germline V gene, CDR1 is SEHNR and CDR2 is FQNEAQ (reference sequence). CDR3 protein: CASSLGTGSGRWEQYF. DNA for the CDR3: TGTGCCAGCAGCTTAGGAACGGGTAGCGGGAGATGGGAGCAGTACTTC.

This clone was found a few times. The chain links TRBV7-9 to TRBJ2-1; no firm D call. Trimming stripped 5 bases from V and 7 bases from J, with 9 bases between. The germline gives CDR1 SEHNR, CDR2 FQNEAQ (reference sequence). This CDR3 has 12 residues. The CDR3 nucleotides read TGTGCCAGCAGCCTCAGAAGGAATGAGCAGTTCTTC. Translated: CASSLRRNEQFF.

The V gene is TRBV19, the J gene TRBJ1-2; perhaps TRBD1 as D (5 bases). This CDR3 has 18 amino acids. Per germline, CDR1 LNHDA and CDR2 SQIVND (reference sequence). V lost 1 base and J lost 7, with 25 bases in between. CDR3 in amino acids: CASSIAHHRTSPLGGYTF. CDR3 bases: TGTGCCAGTAGTATAGCCCACCATCGGACAAGCCCCTTGGGTGGCTACACCTTC. Based on the CDR3 plus reference TRBV19 and TRBJ1-2, the full variable domain is DGGITQSPKYLFRKEGQNVTLSCEQNLNHDAMYWYRQDPGQGLRLIYYSQIVNDFQKGDIAEGYSVSREKKESFPLTVTSAQKNPTAFYLCASSIAHHRTSPLGGYTFGSGTRLTVV.

The chain links TRBV10-3 to TRBJ2-7, with TRBD2 matching 11 bases. The CDR3 consists of 14 residues. The V gene's germline CDR1 is ENHRY and CDR2 SYGVKD. The ends lost 8 bases at V and 3 bases at J; junction bases unmatched: 6. DNA of the CDR3: TGTGCCATCTCGCTAGCGGGAGGAGGCTACGAGCAGTACTTC. Translating gives CAISLAGGGYEQYF.

This clone was detected only a few times. The chain recombines TRBV7-9 with TRBJ2-5; D remains unclear. V lost 5 bases, J lost 4 bases, and 5 bases lay in between. Germline CDR1 is SEHNR and CDR2 is FQNEAQ (reference sequence). The CDR3 has 11 amino acids. DNA of the CDR3: TGTGCCAGCAGCGTTGGAGAGACCCAGTACTTC. Translating gives CASSVGETQYF. Variable domain in full (rest from reference TRBV7-9 and TRBJ2-5): DTGVSQNPRHKITKRGQNVTFRCDPISEHNRLYWYRQTLGQGPEFLTYFQNEAQLEKSRLLSDRFSAERPKGSFSTLEIQRTEQGDSAMYLCASSVGETQYFGPGTRLLVL.